This T cell receptor (beta chain) comes out of a study of response to subunit inactivated influenza vaccine. The study, taken as a whole, reports: Authors suggested that a seasonal influenza vaccination recruits few new T cells each time.

CDR1 is DFQATT, CDR2 SNEGSKA, per germline (reference sequence). The germline V and J ends were trimmed by 6 bases and 3 bases, with 14 bases remaining between them. CDR3 size: 14 residues. With respect to this clonotype: The antigen remains unidentified.

One entry per CDR3 protein results from TCRdb running MiXCR on the RT-PCR reads. The sample has roughly 630,000 distinct CDR3 sequences, 12% to 15% seen once. The chain combines TRBV20-1 with TRBJ2-2; the D call may be TRBD1 or TRBD2 (5 bases each). The sample was PBMCs from blood, taken 14 days before vaccination. The sequence came from a man aged 50-60 years who received an inactivated influenza vaccine. The CDR3 DNA reads TGCAGTGCCCTGGGACGGAGCCACACCGGGGAGCTGTTTTTT. Translating it yields CSALGRSHTGELFF.